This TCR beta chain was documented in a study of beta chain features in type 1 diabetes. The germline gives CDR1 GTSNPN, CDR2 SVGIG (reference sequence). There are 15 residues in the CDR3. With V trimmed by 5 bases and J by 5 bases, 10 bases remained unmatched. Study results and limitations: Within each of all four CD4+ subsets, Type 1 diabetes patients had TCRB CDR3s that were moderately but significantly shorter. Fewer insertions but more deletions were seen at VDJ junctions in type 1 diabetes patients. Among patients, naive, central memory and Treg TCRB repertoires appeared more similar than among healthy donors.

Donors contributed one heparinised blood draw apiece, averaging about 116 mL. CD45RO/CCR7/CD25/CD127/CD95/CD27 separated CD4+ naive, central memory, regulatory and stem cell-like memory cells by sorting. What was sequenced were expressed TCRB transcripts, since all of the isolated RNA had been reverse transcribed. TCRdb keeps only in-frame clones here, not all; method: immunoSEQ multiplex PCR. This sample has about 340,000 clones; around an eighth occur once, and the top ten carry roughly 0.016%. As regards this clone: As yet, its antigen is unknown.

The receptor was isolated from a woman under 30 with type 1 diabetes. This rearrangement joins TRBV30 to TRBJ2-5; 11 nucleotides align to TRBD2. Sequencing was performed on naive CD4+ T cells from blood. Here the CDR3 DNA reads TGTGCCTGGGCCCCCAGCCGGACTAGCGGGGAGACCCAGTACTTC. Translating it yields CAWAPSRTSGETQYF. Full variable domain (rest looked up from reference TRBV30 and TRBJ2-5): SQTIHQWPATLVQPVGSPLSLECTVEGTSNPNLYWYRQAAGRGLQLLFYSVGIGQISSEVPQNLSASRPQDRQFILSSKKLLLSDSGFYLCAWAPSRTSGETQYFGPGTRLLVL.